This T cell receptor (beta chain) is drawn from a study of T cell responses to AZD1222 COVID-19 vaccine. Worth noting for this clone: Its target is not known.

Germline V gene sequence: CDR1 SGHAT, CDR2 FQNNGV. The CDR3 runs to 14 residues. Trimming removed 5 bases at V and 8 bases at J, with 13 bases between. Overall study results and limits: Nearly half of spike-specific TCRs reportedly target unmutated variant regions. Recipients of AZD1222 seropositive at baseline numbered only 6 or 7.

Assay used: immunoSEQ multiplex PCR; TCRdb lists only in-frame clones, some missing. The sample has some 180,000 clones, over 90% seen once. The receptor was derived from an adult who received the AZD1222 COVID-19 vaccine. The sequences come from peripheral blood, collected 28 days after the second AZD1222 dose. This rearrangement joins TRBV11-2 to TRBJ1-6, with D perhaps matching TRBD1 (6 bases). Here the CDR3 reads CASSRGGVDSPLHF. The CDR3 nucleotides read TGTGCCAGCAGCCGAGGGGGAGTTGATTCACCCCTCCACTTT. The variable domain in full, with the rest retrieved from reference TRBV11-2 and TRBJ1-6, is EAGVAQSPRYKIIEKRQSVAFWCNPISGHATLYWYQQILGQGPKLLIQFQNNGVVDDSQLPKDRFSAERLKGVDSTLKIQPAKLEDSAVYLCASSRGGVDSPLHFGNGTRLTVT.